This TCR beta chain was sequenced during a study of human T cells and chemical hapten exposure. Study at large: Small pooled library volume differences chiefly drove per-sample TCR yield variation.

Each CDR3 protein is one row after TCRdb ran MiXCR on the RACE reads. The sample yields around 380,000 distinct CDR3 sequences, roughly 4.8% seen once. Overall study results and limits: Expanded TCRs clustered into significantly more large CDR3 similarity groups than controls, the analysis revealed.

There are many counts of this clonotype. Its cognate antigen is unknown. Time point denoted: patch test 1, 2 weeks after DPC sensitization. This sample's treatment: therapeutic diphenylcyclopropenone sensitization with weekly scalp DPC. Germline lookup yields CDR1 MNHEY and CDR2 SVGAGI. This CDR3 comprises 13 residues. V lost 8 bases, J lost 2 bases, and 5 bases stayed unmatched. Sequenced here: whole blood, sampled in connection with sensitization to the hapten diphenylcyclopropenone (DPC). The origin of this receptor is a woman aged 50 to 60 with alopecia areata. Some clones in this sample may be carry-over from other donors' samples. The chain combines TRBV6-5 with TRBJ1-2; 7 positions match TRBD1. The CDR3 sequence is CASRTGQNYGYTF. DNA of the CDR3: TGTGCCAGCCGCACGGGACAGAACTATGGCTACACCTTC.